Listed below are T cell receptor beta chains from one sample, sequenced in a study of blood T cells in healthy people across ages. MiXCR, applied by TCRdb to the 5' RACE reads, yields one record per CDR3 protein. The repertoire includes around 700,000 distinct CDR3 sequences, just under 25% of them detected once, and more than 8.5% sits in the top ten. The sample was also reused in another study, on T cells of mothers and their children.

The sample taken for sequencing was blood. The receptors stem from a boy aged 5-17 years in good health. The CDR3 runs from the conserved cysteine through the conserved F or W. D genes are given only for firm matches. Rows give clone size only sometimes, using once, few, many, or a class for an expanded clone.

j_call v_call d_call clone_size cdr3_aa cdr3_nt
TRBJ2-5 TRBV12-3/TRBV12-4 TRBD2 few CASNAGGTQETQYF TGTGCCAGCAACGCGGGGGGGACTCAAGAGACCCAGTACTTC
TRBJ2-1 TRBV29-1 . few CSSAPGTVEGNEQFF TGCAGCAGTGCCCCCGGGACGGTCGAGGGAAATGAGCAGTTCTTC
TRBJ1-1 TRBV6-2/TRBV6-3 . . CASRSQLPEAFF TGTGCCAGCAGGTCTCAGCTCCCTGAAGCTTTCTTT
TRBJ1-4 TRBV27 . . CASSTRNEKLFF TGTGCCAGCAGTACTCGTAATGAAAAACTGTTTTTT
TRBJ2-1 TRBV11-2 . . CASSPPGAVSYNEQFF TGTGCCAGCAGCCCTCCAGGTGCGGTCTCCTACAATGAGCAGTTCTTC
TRBJ2-5 TRBV5-4 . . CASSLARELQETQYF TGTGCCAGCAGCTTGGCCAGGGAGCTCCAAGAGACCCAGTACTTC
TRBJ2-1 TRBV20-1 . . CSASLTGASSYNEQFF TGCAGTGCTAGTTTGACGGGGGCAAGCTCCTACAATGAGCAGTTCTTC
TRBJ1-3 TRBV29-1 . few CSVEDPYRAGNTIYF TGCAGCGTTGAAGATCCGTACAGGGCTGGAAACACCATATATTTT
TRBJ2-4 TRBV6-7 TRBD2 . CASSYYQGGSLAKNIQYF TGTGCCAGCAGTTACTACCAGGGAGGGAGTCTAGCCAAAAACATTCAGTACTTC
TRBJ2-3 TRBV24-1 . . CATSDRKRKPSTDTQYF TGTGCCACCAGTGATCGGAAACGGAAGCCTAGCACAGATACGCAGTATTTT
TRBJ1-1 TRBV7-2 TRBD1 . CASSVRSGTGGIAEAFF TGTGCCAGCAGCGTACGTTCCGGGACAGGGGGCATCGCTGAAGCTTTCTTT
TRBJ1-5 TRBV7-8 . few CASSLAFGADLYSNQPQHF TGTGCCAGCAGCTTAGCGTTTGGGGCGGATTTATATAGCAATCAGCCCCAGCATTTT
TRBJ2-3 TRBV10-3 TRBD2 few CATGTSGTLRADTQYF TGTGCCACCGGGACTAGCGGGACCCTGCGGGCAGATACGCAGTATTTT
TRBJ2-3 TRBV12-3/TRBV12-4 TRBD2 . CASSFGTSGHTDTQYF TGTGCCAGCAGTTTCGGGACTAGCGGGCACACAGATACGCAGTATTTT
TRBJ2-7 TRBV7-8 . few CASSPWDDEQYF TGTGCCAGCAGCCCCTGGGACGACGAGCAGTACTTC
TRBJ2-7 TRBV3-1 . . CASSKTSGYYEQYF TGTGCCAGCAGTAAGACCAGCGGTTACTACGAGCAGTACTTC
TRBJ1-1 TRBV11-2 . few CASSFSPSRSTEAFF TGTGCCAGCAGCTTTAGTCCCTCGAGGAGCACTGAAGCTTTCTTT
TRBJ2-5 TRBV5-1 . many CASSLGPGVMETQYF TGCGCCAGCAGCTTGGGCCCAGGGGTTATGGAGACCCAGTACTTC
TRBJ2-1 TRBV11-2 TRBD2 . CASSYTSGGAIGNEQFF TGTGCCAGCAGCTACACTAGCGGGGGGGCTATAGGGAATGAGCAGTTCTTC
TRBJ2-1 TRBV13 . . CASSLGPPTNSYNEQFF TGTGCCAGCAGCTTAGGCCCCCCAACCAACTCCTACAATGAGCAGTTCTTC
TRBJ2-4 TRBV13 . . CASSLRGVAIQYF TGTGCCAGCAGCTTAAGAGGGGTGGCCATTCAGTACTTC
TRBJ1-1 TRBV29-1 TRBD1 . CSVVFRGHTEAFF TGCAGCGTTGTTTTCAGGGGGCACACTGAAGCTTTCTTT
TRBJ2-4 TRBV27 . few CASSSPGNIQYF TGTGCCAGCAGTTCTCCGGGGAACATTCAGTACTTC
TRBJ2-6 TRBV5-1 TRBD1 few CASAQGASGANVLTF TGCGCCAGCGCACAGGGGGCCTCTGGGGCCAACGTCCTGACTTTC
TRBJ2-2 TRBV12-3/TRBV12-4 TRBD2 . CASSLGTSFIGELFF TGTGCCAGCAGTTTGGGGACTAGTTTCATCGGGGAGCTGTTTTTT
TRBJ2-4 TRBV6-2/TRBV6-3 . . CASSYLGAKNIQYF TGTGCCAGCAGTTACTTGGGAGCCAAAAACATTCAGTACTTC
TRBJ2-7 TRBV29-1 TRBD1 few CSVKQGYEQYF TGCAGCGTAAAACAGGGGTACGAGCAGTACTTC
TRBJ2-2 TRBV10-3 TRBD1 few CAISADRDTGELFF TGTGCCATCAGCGCGGACAGGGACACCGGGGAGCTGTTTTTT
TRBJ2-2 TRBV5-6 . . CASERGTGELFF TGTGCCAGCGAACGAGGCACCGGGGAGCTGTTTTTT
TRBJ2-2 TRBV10-3 . few CASRDPGELFF TGTGCCAGCAGGGATCCCGGGGAGCTGTTTTTT
TRBJ2-5 TRBV29-1 TRBD2 few CSVAGGPGDGETQYF TGCAGCGTTGCGGGAGGGCCAGGTGACGGTGAGACCCAGTACTTC